This T cell receptor beta chain was sequenced in a study of blood T cell repertoires in COVID-19. Whole-study context: The United States, Italy and Spain were the sources of the acute and convalescent COVID-19 samples. In each case, the material was cDNA or gDNA derived from T cells, B-cell-depleted T cells, or PBMCs.

The CDR3 contains 16 residues. V was pared by 0 bases and J by 1 base, with 4 bases of the junction left unmatched. CDR1 and CDR2 from the germline V gene are KGHSH and LQKENI. In the original analysis: Estimates of nucleated cell counts were drawn from the amplification of reference gene primers. Sequenced by immunoSEQ multiplex PCR; TCRdb stores in-frame clones only, minus some. Clonal size and the V and J genes are those of that table, whereas D and trimming came from the DNA. This repertoire shows more than 150,000 clones, 84% found once; its top ten account for 14%. This clone was seen a handful of times.

The TCR sequence derives from a young man with active or convalescent COVID-19. Sequencing was carried out using peripheral blood. The rearrangement uses TRBV18 and TRBJ2-5; the match to TRBD2 covers 8 bases. CDR3 in DNA: TGTGCCAGCTCACCACCGCAGCTAGCGGGCCAAGAGACCCAGTACTTC. It is translated as CASSPPQLAGQETQYF.